This T cell receptor (beta chain) is from a study of T cell repertoires in cytomegalovirus infection. Study-wide context: Newly reported HLA-C-restricted and thoroughly characterized HLA-B-restricted CMV epitopes were employed. A matching HLA type, together with CMV infection, was signaled by public TCR beta signatures.

This clonotype was counted a single time. Its antigen is unknown. TCRdb re-called the reads through MiXCR, storing one row per CDR3 protein. The sample yields roughly 100,000 distinct CDR3 sequences, under 55% seen once. Study-wide results and caveats: The ex vivo response was dominated by HLA-C-restricted CMV-specific TCR beta clonotypes. Frequencies of public TCR beta families were cumulated, and this identified carriers of CMV plus the relevant HLA.

CDR1 and CDR2 from the germline V gene are MNHEY and SMNVEV (reference sequence). Between the trimmed V and J ends, which lost 7 bases and 0 bases, there was a span of 9 bases. This CDR3 is 13 amino acids long. Sequenced material: CD8+ T cells from cultured PBMCs, taken from culture after CMV antigen stimulation. This clonotype originated in a human donor in good health (CMV status not recorded). Some clones in this sample may be carry-over from other donors' samples. The chain carries TRBV27 and TRBJ1-1; D uncertain. CDR3 sequence (DNA): TGTGCCAGCACAAAGACCTTGAACACTGAAGCTTTCTTT. Translation: CASTKTLNTEAFF.